Presented here are 30 T cell receptor beta chains from one specimen sequenced in a study of OX40 agonist ivuxolimab in advanced cancers. Generated by immunoSEQ multiplex PCR, the TCRdb table keeps only in-frame clones and is missing some. The sample lists roughly 28,000 clones; 70% to 85% were seen once. Specimen: CD4+ or CD8+ T cells sorted from blood, collected in a trial of the OX40 agonist ivuxolimab. The source is an adult with an advanced solid tumor such as melanoma, head and neck, liver or kidney cancer.

This clone was recorded a few times. The chain recombines TRBV29-1 with TRBJ2-3; D may be TRBD2 (5 bases). This CDR3 comprises 17 residues. Trimming took 0 bases from V and 0 from J, leaving 16 bases between them. Germline loops: CDR1 SQVTM, CDR2 ANQGSEA. DNA of the CDR3: TGCAGCGTTGAAGATCTGTACGGATGGACTAGCACAGATACGCAGTATTTT. Protein sequence: CSVEDLYGWTSTDTQYF.

The gene calls are TRBV27 and TRBJ2-1; no reliable D call. Germline loops: CDR1 MNHEY, CDR2 SMNVEV (reference sequence). V dropped 5 bases and J dropped 0 bases, with 11 bases sitting between them. The CDR3 has 15 amino acids. DNA of the CDR3: TGTGCCAGCAGTCGGAGCGCCGGCTCCTACAATGAGCAGTTCTTC. Protein product: CASSRSAGSYNEQFF.

The chain carries TRBV9 and TRBJ2-4; D may match TRBD1 or TRBD2 (6 bases each). The V end lost 3 bases, the J end lost 0 bases, and 19 bases lay between the germline ends. In germline, CDR1 is SGDLS, CDR2 YYNGEE. This CDR3 is 18 amino acids long. The CDR3 DNA follows: TGTGCCAGCAGCGCCCCCTCACAGGGAGGACAAGCCAAAAACATTCAGTACTTC. Protein sequence: CASSAPSQGGQAKNIQYF.

The V gene is TRBV9, the J gene TRBJ2-7, with TRBD1 as a possible D gene (6 bases). Germline values: CDR1 SGDLS, CDR2 YYNGEE. The V end lost 3 bases, the J end lost 5 bases, and 21 bases lay between the germline ends. The length of the CDR3 is 16 residues. The CDR3 coding sequence is TGTGCCAGCAGCGGCGCAACAGGGTTAAGTCAAAACGAGCAGTACTTC. Translated: CASSGATGLSQNEQYF.

The chain combines TRBV28 with TRBJ1-2; D gene ambiguous. Trimming cost V 6 bases and J 7 bases, with 18 bases left between them. The CDR3 has 14 residues. The V gene's germline CDR1 is MDHEN and CDR2 SYDVKM. The CDR3: CASRSQADDAGYTF. CDR3 DNA sequence: TGTGCCAGCAGATCCCAGGCAGACGACGCTGGCTACACCTTC.

The chain carries TRBV15 and TRBJ2-5, with D hard to call. The CDR3 loop spans 13 amino acids. Trimming pared 0 bases from V and 5 bases from J, leaving 7 bases between. Germline CDR1 LNHNV, CDR2 YYDKDF (reference sequence). CDR3 sequence reads: CATSREARETQYF. CDR3 nucleotide sequence: TGTGCCACCAGCAGAGAAGCGCGGGAGACCCAGTACTTC.

This clone was picked up one time. The chain recombines TRBV10-3 with TRBJ2-2, with D unresolved. Germline V gene sequence: CDR1 ENHRY, CDR2 SYGVKD. This CDR3 region has 15 residues. V was cut by 3 bases and J by 2 bases, with 10 bases left in between. The CDR3 DNA reads TGTGCCATCAGTGAACCCGGGCCAAACACCGGGGAGCTGTTTTTT. Protein sequence: CAISEPGPNTGELFF.

This clone was counted a few times. The V gene is TRBV6-5, the J gene TRBJ1-1; D gene unclear. Germline CDR1 MNHEY, CDR2 SVGAGI. V was clipped by 3 bases and J by 4 bases, with 9 bases between them. This CDR3 is built from 13 residues. This CDR3 reads CASSYTSFTEAFF. Written as DNA, the CDR3 is TGTGCCAGCAGTTATACCAGCTTCACTGAAGCTTTCTTT.

The chain employs TRBV13 and TRBJ2-7; weak D call: TRBD2 (5 bases). The V end was cut by 7 bases, the J end by 7 bases, with 14 bases between. Germline V lookup: CDR1 PRHDT, CDR2 FYEKMQ (reference sequence). The CDR3 covers 12 residues. CDR3 sequence (DNA): TGTGCCAGCACCGACGGGGTGCGAGAGCAGTACTTC. Translated: CASTDGVREQYF.

The V gene is TRBV7-9, the J gene TRBJ2-7; TRBD2 is a possible D gene (5 bases). Germline V gene sequence: CDR1 SEHNR, CDR2 FQNEAQ (reference sequence). V was shortened by 9 bases and J by 2 bases, with 11 bases between the two germline ends. CDR3 size: 12 residues. The chain's CDR3 is CASQSGTYEQYF. In DNA form, the CDR3 reads TGTGCCAGTCAAAGCGGAACCTACGAGCAGTACTTC. Full variable domain (remainder filled in from reference TRBV7-9 and TRBJ2-7): DTGVSQNPRHKITKRGQNVTFRCDPISEHNRLYWYRQTLGQGPEFLTYFQNEAQLEKSRLLSDRFSAERPKGSFSTLEIQRTEQGDSAMYLCASQSGTYEQYFGPGTRLTVT.

The rearrangement joins TRBV4-2 to TRBJ2-3, with D unclear. The CDR3 totals 15 residues. Per germline, CDR1 LGHNA and CDR2 YNFKEQ. The V end lost 0 bases, the J end lost 0 bases, and 7 bases lay between the germline ends. The CDR3 sequence: CASSQDLRSTDTQYF. CDR3 bases: TGTGCCAGCAGCCAAGACCTACGAAGCACAGATACGCAGTATTTT.

This clone was recorded a few times. The V call is TRBV6-5, the J call TRBJ2-2; D gene unclear. CDR1 is MNHEY and CDR2 is SVGAGI in the germline V gene. The CDR3 contains 15 residues. V was pared by 0 bases and J by 7 bases, with 12 bases between. As DNA, the CDR3 is TGTGCCAGCAGTTACTCGATAGGGTTCGGCGGGGAGCTGTTTTTT. Its protein is CASSYSIGFGGELFF.

This clone was counted a single time. J is TRBJ2-1 and V is TRBV4-1; tentatively, D is TRBD2 (5 bases). The CDR3 runs to 15 residues. Trimming pared 4 bases from V and 0 bases from J, leaving 10 bases between. Germline assignment: CDR1 MGHRA and CDR2 YSYEKL. This CDR3 reads CASSRAGLSYNEQFF. The CDR3 nucleotides are TGCGCCAGCAGCCGTGCGGGCCTCTCCTACAATGAGCAGTTCTTC.

Only a few counts were recorded for this clone. The chain uses TRBV9 and TRBJ2-1, with 7 bases aligning to TRBD2. CDR3 length: 15 amino acids. J lost 3 bases, V lost 0 bases, and 3 bases had no gene match. CDR1 is SGDLS, CDR2 YYNGEE, per germline. The CDR3 sequence is CASSVGGRDYNEQFF. CDR3 nucleotide sequence: TGTGCCAGCAGCGTAGGCGGGAGAGACTACAATGAGCAGTTCTTC.

V and J are TRBV5-1 and TRBJ2-7; 8 bases line up with TRBD2. Germline V gene lookup returns CDR1 SGHRS and CDR2 YFSETQ. V shed 4 bases, J shed 3 bases, and the junction held 6 bases outside the gene matches. The length of the CDR3 is 14 residues. CDR3 sequence (DNA): TGCGCCAGCAGCGATGAGCGGGAGATCTACGAGCAGTACTTC. Amino acid sequence: CASSDEREIYEQYF.

This clone has only one observation. The V call is TRBV13, the J call TRBJ2-1; maybe TRBD1 (5 bases). This CDR3 has 15 residues. The V and J ends lost 5 bases and 0 bases respectively, with 11 bases between them. Germline V gives CDR1 PRHDT, CDR2 FYEKMQ (reference sequence). Here the CDR3 reads CASSPGLSSYNEQFF. As DNA, the CDR3 is TGTGCCAGCAGCCCAGGGCTGAGCTCCTACAATGAGCAGTTCTTC.

The J gene is TRBJ1-1, the V gene TRBV5-1; no clear D gene. From germline, CDR1 is SGHRS and CDR2 YFSETQ. The CDR3 length is 14 residues. V shed 0 bases and J shed 0 bases, with 6 bases lying between them. Here the CDR3 DNA reads TGCGCCAGCAGCTTGGCCTCGGTGAACACTGAAGCTTTCTTT. This sequence encodes CASSLASVNTEAFF.

The V and J genes are TRBV27 and TRBJ2-1; TRBD2 matches at 7 bases. This CDR3 is 15 amino acids long. V dropped 1 base and J dropped 4; count of bases not matched to a gene: 4. The V gene's germline CDR1 is MNHEY and CDR2 SMNVEV (reference sequence). This CDR3 reads CASSLWAGAYNEQFF. CDR3 nucleotide sequence: TGTGCCAGCAGTTTATGGGCGGGAGCATACAATGAGCAGTTCTTC.

Of note for this clone: The sample carries other DNA sequences with the same CDR3. The chain employs TRBV27 and TRBJ2-1; no firm D call. The CDR3 has 15 amino acids. V was shortened by 2 bases and J by 0 bases, with 8 bases between the two germline ends. CDR1 and CDR2 (germline): MNHEY, SMNVEV (reference sequence). The DNA for the CDR3 is TGTGCCAGCAGTTTAAGTGCGTTCTCCTACAATGAGCAGTTCTTC. Translation: CASSLSAFSYNEQFF.

The chain is built from TRBV7-9 and TRBJ2-1; TRBD2 aligns across 7 bases. Germline trimming cut 11 bases from V and 1 base from J; bases unmatched to any gene: 8. The CDR3 is 14 amino acids. Germline CDR1 reads SEHNR; CDR2 reads FQNEAQ (reference sequence). Here the CDR3 DNA reads TGTGCCTCCTGGGGGGGAGGGTCCTACAATGAGCAGTTCTTC. Protein: CASWGGGSYNEQFF.

This clone has a single count. This CDR3 is CAITTNYGYTF. The CDR3 coding sequence is TGTGCCATTACAACTAACTATGGCTACACCTTC. V usage is TRBV10-3 and J usage is TRBJ1-2; no definite D call. Germline CDR1 is ENHRY and CDR2 is SYGVKD. The CDR3 covers 11 residues. The V end lost 9 bases, the J end lost 0 bases, and 5 bases lay between the germline ends.

The V gene is TRBV7-6, the J gene TRBJ2-2, with D uncertain. The CDR3 totals 17 residues. Germline V gene data show CDR1 as SGHVS and CDR2 as FNYEAQ. Trimming left V 2 bases short and J 0 bases short, with 13 bases between. CDR3 bases: TGTGCCAGCAGCTTACCCGTCACGGAGCCGAACACCGGGGAGCTGTTTTTT. The encoded protein is CASSLPVTEPNTGELFF.

The rearrangement uses TRBV7-3 and TRBJ1-1; maybe TRBD1 (5 bases). The V end was cut by 5 bases, the J end by 3 bases, with 16 bases between. Germline V gives CDR1 SGHTA, CDR2 FQGTGA. The CDR3 has 15 amino acids. This chain's CDR3 is CASSPWDFGDTEAFF. CDR3 in DNA: TGTGCCAGCAGCCCCTGGGACTTTGGGGACACTGAAGCTTTCTTT.

The chain has TRBV10-3 and TRBJ1-2; no firm D call. V gave up 3 bases and J gave up 4 bases, with 15 bases separating them. The CDR3 is 15 amino acids. Germline CDR1 and CDR2: ENHRY and SYGVKD. CDR3 in amino acids: CAISESGEGSYGYTF. The CDR3 DNA follows: TGTGCCATCAGTGAATCCGGGGAGGGTAGCTATGGCTACACCTTC.

The count of this clone is one. Here the CDR3 reads CASSPAYRAEAFF. The CDR3 DNA reads TGTGCCAGCAGTCCCGCCTACAGGGCTGAAGCTTTCTTT. The J gene is TRBJ1-1, the V gene TRBV28, with D maybe TRBD1 (6 bases). Germline V lookup: CDR1 MDHEN, CDR2 SYDVKM. The CDR3 has 13 residues. Trimming stripped 5 bases from V and 6 bases from J, with 13 bases between.

J is TRBJ2-7 and V is TRBV5-1; 8 bases match TRBD2. V was pared by 5 bases and J by 7 bases, with 14 bases of the junction left unmatched. Germline V gene lookup returns CDR1 SGHRS and CDR2 YFSETQ. The CDR3 has 15 residues. CDR3 residues: CASSSSSGGSEEQYF. The CDR3 DNA is TGCGCCAGCAGTTCCAGCAGCGGGGGATCTGAGGAGCAGTACTTC.

The chain joins TRBV9 to TRBJ1-6, with 10 bases matching TRBD1. Germline CDR1 is SGDLS and CDR2 is YYNGEE. V dropped 3 bases and J dropped 8; count of bases not matched to a gene: 5. The CDR3 sequence is 15 residues long. CDR3 sequence reads: CASSETGGEHSPLHF. In DNA form, the CDR3 reads TGTGCCAGCAGCGAGACAGGGGGCGAGCATTCACCCCTCCACTTT.

The CDR3 DNA sequence: TGTGCCAGCAGCTTGTTTGAGGGGGCAGATGAGCAGTTCTTC. Translated, it gives CASSLFEGADEQFF. The chain has TRBV5-8 and TRBJ2-1; TRBD1 matches at 7 bases. The CDR3 has 14 residues. Germline assignment: CDR1 SGHTS and CDR2 YDEGEE. J lost 8 bases, V lost 1 base, and 6 bases had no gene match.

This rearrangement joins TRBV7-8 to TRBJ2-2; D uncertain. V was pared by 5 bases and J by 7 bases, with 11 bases between. The germline V gene encodes CDR1 SGHVS and CDR2 FQNEAQ. This CDR3 region has 13 residues. The CDR3 here is CASSLRRDGELFF. DNA for the CDR3: TGTGCCAGCAGCCTGCGTCGAGACGGGGAGCTGTTTTTT.

This clone was observed once. This sequence joins TRBV2 and TRBJ2-1; 10 nucleotides align to TRBD2. With 2 bases clipped from V and 7 bases from J, the junction kept 8 bases outside the gene matches. The CDR3 length is 16 residues. The germline V gene encodes CDR1 SNHLY and CDR2 FYNNEI. Here the CDR3 reads CASSETLAGVGNEQFF. CDR3 DNA sequence: TGTGCCAGCAGTGAAACGCTAGCGGGGGTAGGGAATGAGCAGTTCTTC.